This record covers a single T cell receptor (beta chain). The data originate from a study of blood T cell repertoires in COVID-19. Study-wide context: The cDNA or gDNA used as material had been derived from T cells, B-cell-depleted T cells, or PBMCs.

As processed by the authors: Reference gene primer amplification yielded estimated nucleated cell counts. Here immunoSEQ multiplex PCR was the method, and the copy in TCRdb shows in-frame clones only, minus some. For V, J and clone size, that table is used; D and trimming come from the DNA. This table holds 250,000 or so clones, more than 65% found once. CDR1 is SGDLS, CDR2 YYNGEE, per germline. The CDR3 extends over 18 amino acids. The V segment lost 0 bases and the J segment 4 bases; nucleotides outside the gene matches: 9. Two negative PCRs, clearance, or symptom resolution were required of recovered Cohort 3 donors.

The receptor comes from a man in his fifties or sixties who had recovered from COVID-19. The source material was PBMCs or T cells enriched from blood (not recorded which). The J gene is TRBJ2-2, the V gene TRBV9, with TRBD2 identical over 10 bases. CDR3 sequence reads: CASSVGPASGSFTGELFF. In DNA, the CDR3 is TGTGCCAGCAGCGTAGGTCCGGCTAGCGGGAGTTTCACCGGGGAGCTGTTTTTT.